This T cell receptor (beta chain) came from a study of control samples from healthy donors and cancer patients. The germline V gene encodes CDR1 SEHNR and CDR2 FQNEAQ (reference sequence). This CDR3 region has 13 residues. V shed 1 base and J shed 4 bases, with 7 bases lying between them. Clones were sequenced by immunoSEQ multiplex PCR, and TCRdb holds only the in-frame ones, with some missing. The data contain just under 80,000 clones, roughly 90% of them singletons. This clonotype was obtained from a woman aged 60-75 years with head and neck cancer. Sequences were obtained from PBMCs. The chain recombines TRBV7-9 with TRBJ1-2; D remains unclear. The CDR3 DNA sequence: TGTGCCAGCAGCTTAGACGGAACCTATGGCTACACCTTC. This translates into CASSLDGTYGYTF. Looking up the rest from reference TRBV7-9 and TRBJ1-2 gives the full variable domain: DTGVSQNPRHKITKRGQNVTFRCDPISEHNRLYWYRQTLGQGPEFLTYFQNEAQLEKSRLLSDRFSAERPKGSFSTLEIQRTEQGDSAMYLCASSLDGTYGYTFGSGTRLTVV.